This T cell receptor beta chain emerged from a study of blood T cell repertoires in COVID-19. Study background: Sites across the United States, Italy and Spain contributed samples from acute and convalescent COVID-19. Sources were T cells, B-cell-depleted T cells, or PBMCs; the material itself was cDNA or gDNA.

Per the study methods: From reference gene primer amplification, estimates of nucleated cell counts were derived. Clones were read by immunoSEQ multiplex PCR, and TCRdb kept only the in-frame ones, dropping some. V, J and clone size derive from that table, while D and trimming were established from the DNA sequence. The sample lists approximately 170,000 clones, around 86% occurring once. The V gene's germline CDR1 is SGHTA and CDR2 FQGTGA. The V gene end was trimmed by 4 bases and the J gene end by 1 base; junction bases not matched to a gene: 2. This CDR3 contains 14 residues. The chain employs TRBV7-3 and TRBJ1-1; 8 bases fit TRBD1. Sequenced material: peripheral blood. This TCR was recovered from a man aged 50 to 59 with active or convalescent COVID-19. CDR3 DNA: TGTGCCAGCAGCTCCACAGGGGGGAACACTGAAGCTTTCTTT. Residues: CASSSTGGNTEAFF.